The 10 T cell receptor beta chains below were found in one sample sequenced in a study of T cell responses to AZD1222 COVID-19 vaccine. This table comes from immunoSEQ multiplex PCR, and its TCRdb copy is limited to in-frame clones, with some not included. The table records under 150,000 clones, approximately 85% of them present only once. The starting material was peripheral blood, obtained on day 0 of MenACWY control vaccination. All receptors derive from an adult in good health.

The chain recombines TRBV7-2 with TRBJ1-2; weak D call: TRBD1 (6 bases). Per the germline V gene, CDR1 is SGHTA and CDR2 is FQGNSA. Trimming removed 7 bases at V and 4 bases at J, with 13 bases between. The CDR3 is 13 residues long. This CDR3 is CASNPDSFYGYTF. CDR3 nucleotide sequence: TGTGCCAGCAACCCGGACAGTTTCTATGGCTACACCTTC.

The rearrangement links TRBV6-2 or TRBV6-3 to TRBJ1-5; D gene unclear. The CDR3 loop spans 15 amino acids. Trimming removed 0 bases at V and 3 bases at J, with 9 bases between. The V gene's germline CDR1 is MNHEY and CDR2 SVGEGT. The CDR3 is CASSYSRAVNQPQHF. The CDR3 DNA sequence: TGTGCCAGCAGTTACTCTCGGGCGGTCAATCAGCCCCAGCATTTT.

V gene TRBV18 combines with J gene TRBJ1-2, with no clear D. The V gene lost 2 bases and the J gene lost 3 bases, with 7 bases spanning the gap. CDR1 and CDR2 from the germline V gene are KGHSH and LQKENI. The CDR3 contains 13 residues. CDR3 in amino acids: CASSPSGYYGYTF. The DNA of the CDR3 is TGTGCCAGCTCACCATCCGGGTACTATGGCTACACCTTC.

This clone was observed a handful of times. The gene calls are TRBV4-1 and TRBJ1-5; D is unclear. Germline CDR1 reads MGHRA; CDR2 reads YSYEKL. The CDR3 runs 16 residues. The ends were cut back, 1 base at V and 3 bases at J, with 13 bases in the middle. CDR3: CASSQGGFQNNQPQHF. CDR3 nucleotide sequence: TGCGCCAGCAGCCAAGGGGGATTTCAGAACAATCAGCCCCAGCATTTT.

The CDR3 bases are TGTGCCAGCAGGACGCTCAGAAACACCATATATTTT. Residues: CASRTLRNTIYF. V usage is TRBV28 and J usage is TRBJ1-3; D uncertain. Trimming left V 6 bases short and J 5 bases short, with 8 bases between. Germline V lookup: CDR1 MDHEN, CDR2 SYDVKM. The CDR3 contains 12 residues.

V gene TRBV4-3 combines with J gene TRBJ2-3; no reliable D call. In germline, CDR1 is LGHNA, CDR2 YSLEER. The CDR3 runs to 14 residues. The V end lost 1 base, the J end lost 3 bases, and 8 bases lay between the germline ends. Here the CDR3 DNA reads TGCGCCAGCAGCCAAGGCAGGTGGACAGATACGCAGTATTTT. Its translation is CASSQGRWTDTQYF.

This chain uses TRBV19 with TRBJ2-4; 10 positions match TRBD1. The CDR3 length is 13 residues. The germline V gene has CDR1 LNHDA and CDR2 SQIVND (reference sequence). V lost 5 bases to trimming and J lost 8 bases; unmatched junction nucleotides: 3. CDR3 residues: CASSDRGRDIQYF. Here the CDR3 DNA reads TGTGCCAGTAGTGACAGGGGGCGAGACATTCAGTACTTC.

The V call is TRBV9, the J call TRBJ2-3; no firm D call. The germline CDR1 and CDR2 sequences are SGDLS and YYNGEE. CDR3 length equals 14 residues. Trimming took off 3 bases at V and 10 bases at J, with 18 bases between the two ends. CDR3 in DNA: TGTGCCAGCAGCGGCCGCCCGGTAGACTCTTCGCAGTATTTT. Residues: CASSGRPVDSSQYF.

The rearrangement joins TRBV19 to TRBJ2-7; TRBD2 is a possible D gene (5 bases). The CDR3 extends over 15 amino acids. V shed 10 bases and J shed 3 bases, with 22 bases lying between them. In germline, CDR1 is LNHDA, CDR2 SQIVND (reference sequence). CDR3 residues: CATTPGIQKNYEQYF. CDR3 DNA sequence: TGTGCCACTACCCCCGGGATCCAGAAAAACTACGAGCAGTACTTC.

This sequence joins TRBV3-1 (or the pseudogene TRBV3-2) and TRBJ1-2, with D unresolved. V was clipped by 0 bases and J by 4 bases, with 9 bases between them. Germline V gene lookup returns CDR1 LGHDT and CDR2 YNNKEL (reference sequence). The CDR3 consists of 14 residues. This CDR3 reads CASSQDPGPYGYTF. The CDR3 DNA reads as TGTGCCAGCAGCCAAGACCCTGGACCCTATGGCTACACCTTC.